The T cell receptor beta chain under discussion was sequenced for a study of T cell changes during pregnancy in multiple sclerosis. Germline values: CDR1 ENHRY, CDR2 SYGVKD. V was cut by 0 bases and J by 4 bases, with 11 bases left in between. The CDR3 is 15 amino acids. TCRdb keeps only in-frame clones here, not all; method: immunoSEQ multiplex PCR. The sample shows roughly 90,000 clones, 94% of them seen only once. The J gene is TRBJ2-3, the V gene TRBV10-3; weak D call: TRBD2 (6 bases). The sample was peripheral blood, taken in the third trimester of pregnancy. The sequence derives from a female donor with multiple sclerosis, enrolled in a pregnancy study. CDR3 sequence reads: CAISESAGWADTQYF. The CDR3 DNA reads as TGTGCCATCAGTGAGTCGGCGGGGTGGGCAGATACGCAGTATTTT.